A selection of T cell receptor beta chains follows, all from one sample in a study of shared clonotypes between healthy human individuals. Repertoires were generated with immunoSEQ multiplex PCR, while TCRdb's copy carries only in-frame clones and drops some. The sample lists 2 million to 2.5 million clones, more than 85% occurring once. The sample was naive CD4+ T cells from PBMCs. These receptors were taken from a young man in good health. Some clones in this sample may be carry-over from other donors' samples. Both conserved end residues are part of each CDR3.

v_call	j_call	cdr3_aa
TRBV25-1	TRBJ1-5	CASSETGRNQPQHF
TRBV28	TRBJ1-5	CASSSHYRAQPQHF
TRBV2	TRBJ2-2	CASRDSYTGELFF
TRBV28	TRBJ2-3	CASKVSWGRSTDTQYF
TRBV4-2	TRBJ2-1	CASSQEYLYNEQFF
TRBV28	TRBJ1-2	CASSPRPGQGTYGYTF
TRBV7-8	TRBJ1-2	CTSSSGTGPLNYGYTF
TRBV29-1	TRBJ2-5	CSVVGGAGETQYF
TRBV4-1	TRBJ2-1	CASSQDGGDRAYNEQFF
TRBV7-9	TRBJ2-1	CASSLYPTSGGYNEQFF
TRBV7-6	TRBJ2-5	CASSVTSGRTQETQYF
TRBV7-9	TRBJ2-2	CASRPLAGELFF
TRBV7-9	TRBJ2-7	CASSKTSGPPYEQYF
TRBV29-1	TRBJ2-2	CSVLGGTGELFF
TRBV9	TRBJ1-2	CASSVSTGGSYGYTF
TRBV5-4	TRBJ2-3	CASSVGTGGTDTQYF
TRBV5-1	TRBJ2-1	CASSMGMRNGPYNEQFF
TRBV7-3	TRBJ2-3	CASSLSEERTSTDTQYF
TRBV5-1	TRBJ2-5	CASSHGTGEETQYF
TRBV28	TRBJ2-7	CASSLSGVPIYEQYF
TRBV18	TRBJ2-1	CASFTTGPYNEQFF
TRBV14	TRBJ1-1	CASSPSRTEAFF
TRBV5-1	TRBJ2-3	CASSLEVGAVTDTQYF
TRBV7-8	TRBJ2-3	CASSLVSGRPTNTQYF
TRBV5-1	TRBJ2-1	CASSAGLVYNEQFF
TRBV2	TRBJ1-2	CASNRDRGTYGYTF
TRBV9	TRBJ2-3	CASSEGGTESTDTQYF
TRBV19	TRBJ1-2	CASSIDPGTGAGNYGYTF
TRBV28	TRBJ2-1	CASTKTGRYNEQFF
TRBV4-3	TRBJ1-2	CASSQGVGINYGYTF
TRBV10-3	TRBJ1-2	CAISSPDWPGYGYTF
TRBV14	TRBJ2-1	CASSYQTGGLEQFF
TRBV7-2	TRBJ2-1	CASSLGGLYNEQFF
TRBV4-3	TRBJ1-5	CASSQGPGLDQPQHF
TRBV28	TRBJ2-5	CASSSFSGREEETQYF
TRBV29-1	TRBJ2-1	CSVEDRGGSIGEQFF
TRBV5-5	TRBJ2-5	CASSLGWTRNRETQYF
TRBV7-9	TRBJ1-3	CASSSADRGRGNTIYF
TRBV9	TRBJ1-5	CASSDGTFGNQPQHF
TRBV14	TRBJ2-7	CASSQEVASGRTKQYF
TRBV10-2	TRBJ1-2	CASSAGHHGYTF